Below, one T cell receptor beta chain is given with its context. Recovered status applied to Cohort 3 donors who had two consecutive negative PCRs. It also applied to those with clearance or with symptom resolution. This sample was included in a study of blood T cell repertoires in COVID-19. The wider study: The United States, Italy and Spain were the sources of the acute and convalescent COVID-19 samples. T cells, B-cell-depleted T cells, or PBMCs supplied cDNA or gDNA.

Measured with immunoSEQ multiplex PCR; TCRdb has only the in-frame clones, and not every one. The profile covers 150,000 to 200,000 clones, with 89% appearing a single time and less than 0.85% taken by the ten largest. The CDR3 has 15 amino acids. CDR1 and CDR2 (germline): PRHDT, FYEKMQ (reference sequence). Trimming cost V 3 bases and J 5 bases, with 15 bases left between them. The sample was PBMCs or T cells enriched from blood (not recorded which). The clonotype comes from a woman between 18 and 29 years old who had recovered from COVID-19. The chain has TRBV13 and TRBJ2-3; possible D gene TRBD2, 5 bases. DNA for the CDR3: TGTGCCAGCAGCTTTTCGGGGAAGGTTGTAGATACGCAGTATTTT. It translates to CASSFSGKVVDTQYF.